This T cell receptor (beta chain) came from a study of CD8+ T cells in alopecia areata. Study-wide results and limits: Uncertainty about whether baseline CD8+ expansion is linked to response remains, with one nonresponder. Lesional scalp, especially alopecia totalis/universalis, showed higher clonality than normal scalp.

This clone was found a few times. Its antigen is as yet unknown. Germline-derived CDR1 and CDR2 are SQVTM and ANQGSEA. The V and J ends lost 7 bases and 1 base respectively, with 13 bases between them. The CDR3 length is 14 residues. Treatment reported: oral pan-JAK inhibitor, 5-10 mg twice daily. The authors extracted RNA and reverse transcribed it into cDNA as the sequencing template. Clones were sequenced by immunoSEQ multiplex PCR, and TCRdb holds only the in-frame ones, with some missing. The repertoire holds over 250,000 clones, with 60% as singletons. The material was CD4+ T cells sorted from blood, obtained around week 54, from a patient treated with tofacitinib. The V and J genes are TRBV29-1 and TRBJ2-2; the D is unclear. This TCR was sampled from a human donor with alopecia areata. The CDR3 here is CSATLSVNTGELFF. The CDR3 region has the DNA TGCAGCGCAACATTATCGGTGAACACCGGGGAGCTGTTTTTT.